One and the same sample provided the 31 T cell receptor beta chains below, sequenced in a study of T cells expressing NK-cell markers. TCRdb re-called the 5' RACE reads, yielding one record per CDR3 amino acid sequence without DNA. The listing contains roughly 430,000 distinct CDR3 sequences. Sequencing input: blood T cells: a sorted CD56 or NKG2C T cell subset, CD4+ or CD8+ T cells, or bulk PBMC T cells (not recorded which). All receptors come from a woman aged 18 to 69 in good health.

V usage is TRBV14 and J usage is TRBJ2-7; lacking DNA, the TRBD1 call made by TCRdb goes unchecked. CDR1 is SGHDN and CDR2 is FVKESK in the germline V gene. This CDR3 is 18 amino acids long. The CDR3 sequence is CASSQETDRGAGAYEQYF.

The chain recombines TRBV20-1 with TRBJ2-1; TCRdb picks TRBD2, but there is no DNA to check that call. CDR3 size: 15 residues. Germline CDR1 is DFQATT and CDR2 is SNEGSKA (reference sequence). The CDR3 protein is CSVKGLAGGPYEQFF.

V gene TRBV5-5 combines with J gene TRBJ1-2; the D call from TCRdb, TRBD1, cannot be confirmed without DNA. The CDR3 contains 14 residues. The germline gives CDR1 SGHKS, CDR2 YYEKEE (reference sequence). The CDR3 protein is CASSLEGTAYGYTF.

This chain uses TRBV12-3 or TRBV12-4 with TRBJ1-5; TCRdb calls TRBD1, which cannot be checked without DNA. The CDR3 is 15 amino acids. CDR3 residues: CASSSRVSGNQPQHF.

The chain has TRBV5-1 and TRBJ1-4; TCRdb reports TRBD1, a call that lacks DNA to check it against. The CDR3 runs to 16 residues. The germline V gene has CDR1 SGHRS and CDR2 YFSETQ. Here the CDR3 reads CASSELTGGSNEKLFF.

The J gene is TRBJ1-3, the V gene TRBV12-3 or TRBV12-4; TCRdb's D call of TRBD1 is untestable without DNA. The CDR3 has 16 residues. The CDR3 sequence: CASSSGGTASGNTIYF.

This CDR3 is CASRRSVGTGELFF. The chain carries TRBV4-1 and TRBJ2-2. Germline CDR1 and CDR2: MGHRA and YSYEKL. There are 14 residues in the CDR3.

CDR3 sequence reads: CASSLRQDSNQPQHF. The rearrangement joins TRBV18 to TRBJ1-5; TCRdb outputs TRBD1, but without DNA this stays unchecked. Germline V lookup: CDR1 KGHSH, CDR2 LQKENI. The CDR3 is 15 residues long.

The chain is built from TRBV29-1 and TRBJ1-5; the TCRdb call, TRBD1, lacks DNA for checking. The length of the CDR3 is 13 residues. The germline V gene has CDR1 SQVTM and CDR2 ANQGSEA. Here the CDR3 reads CSVEGGSGQPQHF.

This chain links TRBV4-1 with TRBJ2-3; TCRdb gives TRBD1 as the D gene, but with no DNA this cannot be confirmed. Looked up from germline, CDR1 is MGHRA and CDR2 is YSYEKL. The CDR3 consists of 15 residues. The CDR3 is CASSQVGVQTDTQYF.

The V gene is TRBV25-1, the J gene TRBJ1-1; absent DNA, TCRdb's TRBD1 call cannot be checked. CDR3 length equals 16 residues. The V gene's germline CDR1 is MGHDK and CDR2 SYGVNS. CDR3 protein: CASSDGGGNMNTEAFF.

The chain's CDR3 is CSARDDGLANEQFF. The rearrangement uses TRBV20-1 and TRBJ2-1; there is no DNA to check the TCRdb D call of TRBD2. Germline lookup yields CDR1 DFQATT and CDR2 SNEGSKA (reference sequence). This CDR3 contains 14 residues.

The J gene is TRBJ1-1, the V gene TRBV7-2. Germline V gives CDR1 SGHTA, CDR2 FQGNSA. The CDR3 has 14 amino acids. This CDR3 is CASTRQAWNTEAFF.

The rearrangement links TRBV6-1 to TRBJ1-5; TCRdb gives TRBD1 as the D gene, but with no DNA this cannot be confirmed. Germline V gene lookup returns CDR1 MNHNS and CDR2 SASEGT. The CDR3 is 15 amino acids. The CDR3 sequence: CASTKLGQGGQPQHF.

The CDR3 sequence is CASSGATTSQETQYF. The rearrangement links TRBV5-1 to TRBJ2-5; TCRdb's D call of TRBD2 is untestable without DNA. CDR1 SGHRS and CDR2 YFSETQ come from the germline V gene. This CDR3 contains 15 residues. The whole variable domain, remainder taken from reference TRBV5-1 and TRBJ2-5, is KAGVTQTPRYLIKTRGQQVTLSCSPISGHRSVSWYQQTPGQGLQFLFEYFSETQRNKGNFPGRFSGRQFSNSRSEMNVSTLELGDSALYLCASSGATTSQETQYFGPGTRLLVL.

This chain uses TRBV18 with TRBJ2-5. CDR1 is KGHSH and CDR2 is LQKENI in the germline V gene. The CDR3 has 15 amino acids. CDR3 sequence: CASSPPLEREETQYF.

V usage is TRBV7-2 and J usage is TRBJ2-1; TCRdb's D call, TRBD2, is unchecked because there is no DNA. Germline lookup yields CDR1 SGHTA and CDR2 FQGNSA. The CDR3 consists of 17 residues. The CDR3 spells CASSLAPASGGDYEQFF.

This rearrangement joins TRBV5-6 to TRBJ2-2; without DNA, the TCRdb call of TRBD1 cannot be checked. The CDR3 is 16 amino acids. Germline V gene data show CDR1 as SGHDT and CDR2 as YYEEEE. Here the CDR3 reads CASSRPGTGFNGELFF. Based on the CDR3 plus reference TRBV5-6 and TRBJ2-2, the full variable domain is DAGVTQSPTHLIKTRGQQVTLRCSPKSGHDTVSWYQQALGQGPQFIFQYYEEEERQRGNFPDRFSGHQFPNYSSELNVNALLLGDSALYLCASSRPGTGFNGELFFGEGSRLTVL.

The chain employs TRBV19 and TRBJ1-5. The CDR3 contains 16 residues. Germline V gene lookup returns CDR1 LNHDA and CDR2 SQIVND (reference sequence). The CDR3 here is CASSPSGGMSNQPQHF.

The V call is TRBV11-2, the J call TRBJ2-1. Germline V gene data show CDR1 as SGHAT and CDR2 as FQNNGV. This CDR3 spans 16 amino acids. CDR3 region: CASSLEGPINYNEQFF.

The chain links TRBV7-3 to TRBJ2-1; the TCRdb call, TRBD2, lacks DNA for checking. Germline V gives CDR1 SGHTA, CDR2 FQGTGA. The CDR3 spans 15 residues. The CDR3 loop reads CASSLSGLDYNEQFF.

J is TRBJ2-2 and V is TRBV20-1; TCRdb names TRBD1, which stays unverified in the absence of DNA. CDR3 length: 14 residues. CDR1 and CDR2 (germline): DFQATT, SNEGSKA (reference sequence). The CDR3 reads CSARDRVDTGELFF.

The genes are TRBV7-2 and TRBJ2-7. In germline, CDR1 is SGHTA, CDR2 FQGNSA. This CDR3 spans 13 amino acids. CDR3 amino acids: CASSSITPYEQYF.

The chain employs TRBV5-4 and TRBJ2-2; TCRdb names TRBD2, which stays unverified in the absence of DNA. CDR1 and CDR2 (germline): SGHNT, YYREEE (reference sequence). The CDR3 runs 15 residues. Here the CDR3 reads CASSPGTSGNGELFF.

The chain links TRBV14 to TRBJ2-1; TCRdb's D call of TRBD2 is untestable without DNA. The CDR3 is 16 residues long. Germline CDR1 reads SGHDN; CDR2 reads FVKESK. The CDR3 protein is CASSQGWTSGRDEQFF.

J is TRBJ1-2 and V is TRBV29-1; TCRdb names TRBD1, which stays unverified in the absence of DNA. The germline CDR1 and CDR2 sequences are SQVTM and ANQGSEA. The CDR3 spans 12 residues. CDR3 residues: CSVEAAGDGYTF.

The chain is built from TRBV28 and TRBJ2-3; TCRdb calls TRBD2, which cannot be checked without DNA. Germline CDR1 is MDHEN and CDR2 is SYDVKM. This CDR3 is 16 amino acids long. The CDR3 region is CASNLASGSLTDTQYF.

The chain is built from TRBV12-3 or TRBV12-4 and TRBJ2-1; TCRdb selects TRBD1, and the lack of DNA leaves this call unchecked. The CDR3 contains 16 residues. CDR3 in amino acids: CASSSRDRGTWNEQFF.

This chain joins TRBV30 and TRBJ2-5; there is no DNA to check the TCRdb D call of TRBD1. Germline V gives CDR1 GTSNPN, CDR2 SVGIG (reference sequence). The CDR3 consists of 13 residues. The CDR3 region is CACGQPDQETQYF.

The rearrangement uses TRBV18 and TRBJ2-2; TCRdb's D gene call, TRBD2, goes unchecked for lack of DNA. From germline, CDR1 is KGHSH and CDR2 LQKENI. The CDR3 is 16 amino acids. The CDR3 protein is CASSPPSTLAVGELFF.

The chain's CDR3 is CASSLAGGSQETQYF. The chain carries TRBV7-2 and TRBJ2-5. CDR3 size: 15 residues. Germline V gene sequence: CDR1 SGHTA, CDR2 FQGNSA.